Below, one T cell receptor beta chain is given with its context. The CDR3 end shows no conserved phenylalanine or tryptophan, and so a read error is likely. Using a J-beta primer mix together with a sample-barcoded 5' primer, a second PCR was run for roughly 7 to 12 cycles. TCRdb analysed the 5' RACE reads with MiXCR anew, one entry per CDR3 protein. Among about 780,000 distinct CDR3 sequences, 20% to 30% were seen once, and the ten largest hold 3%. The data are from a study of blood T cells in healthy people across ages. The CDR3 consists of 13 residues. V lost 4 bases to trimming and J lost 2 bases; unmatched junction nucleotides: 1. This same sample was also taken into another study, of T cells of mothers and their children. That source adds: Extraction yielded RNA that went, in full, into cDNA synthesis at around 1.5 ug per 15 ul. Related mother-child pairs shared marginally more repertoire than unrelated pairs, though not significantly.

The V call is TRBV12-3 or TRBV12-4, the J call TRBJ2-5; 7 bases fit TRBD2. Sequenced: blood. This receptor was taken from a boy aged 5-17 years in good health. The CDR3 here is CASSSGGQETQYL. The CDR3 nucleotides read TGTGCCAGCAGTTCGGGGGGACAAGAGACCCAGTACCTC.